A selection of T cell receptor beta chains follows, all from one sample in a study of T cell repertoires in cytomegalovirus infection. TCRdb re-derived calls from the reads in MiXCR, one entry per CDR3 protein. The sample lists 650,000 to 900,000 distinct CDR3 sequences; approximately 29% were seen once. Their target antigens are unknown. Specimen: cultured CD8+ T cells from PBMCs, collected from culture after CMV antigen stimulation. These receptor sequences come from a human donor in good health (CMV status not recorded). Some clones in this sample may be carry-over from other donors' samples. Each CDR3 is given with its conserved first and last residue. The order of the fields is V gene, CDR3 length, clone size, CDR3 protein. The size entry is marked missing in some rows and otherwise reads once, few, many or a size class.

>TRBV6-1|15|.
CASRKIEDRRPEAFF
>TRBV19|16|once
CASSIEPSAGTDTQYF
>TRBV7-6|13|.
CASSLRPTYEQYF
>TRBV7-9|14|many
CASSGDPRNTEAFF
>TRBV6-6|15|.
CASTLKAGGRETQYF
>TRBV12-3/TRBV12-4|14|.
CASNRGPADQPQHF
>TRBV12-3/TRBV12-4|14|many
CASSLKRGGTEAFF
>TRBV11-2|14|.
CASSLGTQYTEAFF
>TRBV6-5|21|.
CASSQTIPGLAGTTSYNEQFF
>TRBV19|13|.
CASSSVGNQPQHF
>TRBV10-2|15|.
CASRATSSSGNTIYF
>TRBV7-6|17|.
CASSLALGDGGYNEQFF
>TRBV27|16|few
CASSFGGTSSTDTQYF
>TRBV2|10|few
CASRYKKLFF
>TRBV27|15|few
CASSLLGQLIYEQYF
>TRBV7-9|16|many
CASSQTGLRGFYGYTF
>TRBV6-2/TRBV6-3|16|few
CASSSRDIRSNQPQHF
>TRBV24-1|11|few
CATSDLGELFF
>TRBV11-1|14|few
CASNPGALYNEQFF
>TRBV6-1|14|few
CASSRVLSEGTQYF
>TRBV5-4|15|few
CASSLADRGQETQYF
>TRBV13|17|.
CASSTVSGGLRTGELFF
>TRBV7-6|13|many
CASRGGSGNTIYF
>TRBV6-6|15|.
CASTLDRGVDSPLHF
>TRBV7-8|16|many
CASSYVRQSRTTEAFF
>TRBV27|15|.
CASSPLGQKHYGYTF